This T cell receptor (beta chain) was recorded in a study of Graves' ophthalmopathy and Graves' hyperthyroidism. The V end was cut by 6 bases, the J end by 9 bases, with 12 bases between. There are 11 residues in the CDR3. In germline, CDR1 is SNHLY, CDR2 FYNNEI. Amplification from RNA transcripts yielded the TCR beta CDR3 regions. First-round RT-PCR relied on HTBI primers, and a second-round multiplex PCR came next. TCRdb passed the multiplex PCR reads through MiXCR, listing each CDR3 protein once. This repertoire shows roughly 600,000 distinct CDR3 sequences, less than 45% found once; its top ten account for about 4.2%. Regarding this clonotype: Its antigen is currently unknown.

Study-level results: Blood also contained most of the expanded thyroid clonotypes above 0.001 frequency. Prediction of ophthalmopathy progression reached roughly 70% sensitivity and approximately 75% specificity.

Participants with hyperthyroidism, aged 18 to 65, were newly diagnosed with under 2 months' duration. The diagnostic workup employed clinical symptoms, serum thyroxine, TRAb, thyroid ultrasound and orbital computed tomography. The specimen sequenced was peripheral blood or thyroid tissue (not recorded which). This clonotype was obtained from an adult man with Graves' hyperthyroidism. The V call is TRBV2, the J call TRBJ2-7; D remains unclear. The CDR3, as DNA: TGTGCCAGCAGCCAAGTTCACGGGCAGTACTTC. Its protein is CASSQVHGQYF.